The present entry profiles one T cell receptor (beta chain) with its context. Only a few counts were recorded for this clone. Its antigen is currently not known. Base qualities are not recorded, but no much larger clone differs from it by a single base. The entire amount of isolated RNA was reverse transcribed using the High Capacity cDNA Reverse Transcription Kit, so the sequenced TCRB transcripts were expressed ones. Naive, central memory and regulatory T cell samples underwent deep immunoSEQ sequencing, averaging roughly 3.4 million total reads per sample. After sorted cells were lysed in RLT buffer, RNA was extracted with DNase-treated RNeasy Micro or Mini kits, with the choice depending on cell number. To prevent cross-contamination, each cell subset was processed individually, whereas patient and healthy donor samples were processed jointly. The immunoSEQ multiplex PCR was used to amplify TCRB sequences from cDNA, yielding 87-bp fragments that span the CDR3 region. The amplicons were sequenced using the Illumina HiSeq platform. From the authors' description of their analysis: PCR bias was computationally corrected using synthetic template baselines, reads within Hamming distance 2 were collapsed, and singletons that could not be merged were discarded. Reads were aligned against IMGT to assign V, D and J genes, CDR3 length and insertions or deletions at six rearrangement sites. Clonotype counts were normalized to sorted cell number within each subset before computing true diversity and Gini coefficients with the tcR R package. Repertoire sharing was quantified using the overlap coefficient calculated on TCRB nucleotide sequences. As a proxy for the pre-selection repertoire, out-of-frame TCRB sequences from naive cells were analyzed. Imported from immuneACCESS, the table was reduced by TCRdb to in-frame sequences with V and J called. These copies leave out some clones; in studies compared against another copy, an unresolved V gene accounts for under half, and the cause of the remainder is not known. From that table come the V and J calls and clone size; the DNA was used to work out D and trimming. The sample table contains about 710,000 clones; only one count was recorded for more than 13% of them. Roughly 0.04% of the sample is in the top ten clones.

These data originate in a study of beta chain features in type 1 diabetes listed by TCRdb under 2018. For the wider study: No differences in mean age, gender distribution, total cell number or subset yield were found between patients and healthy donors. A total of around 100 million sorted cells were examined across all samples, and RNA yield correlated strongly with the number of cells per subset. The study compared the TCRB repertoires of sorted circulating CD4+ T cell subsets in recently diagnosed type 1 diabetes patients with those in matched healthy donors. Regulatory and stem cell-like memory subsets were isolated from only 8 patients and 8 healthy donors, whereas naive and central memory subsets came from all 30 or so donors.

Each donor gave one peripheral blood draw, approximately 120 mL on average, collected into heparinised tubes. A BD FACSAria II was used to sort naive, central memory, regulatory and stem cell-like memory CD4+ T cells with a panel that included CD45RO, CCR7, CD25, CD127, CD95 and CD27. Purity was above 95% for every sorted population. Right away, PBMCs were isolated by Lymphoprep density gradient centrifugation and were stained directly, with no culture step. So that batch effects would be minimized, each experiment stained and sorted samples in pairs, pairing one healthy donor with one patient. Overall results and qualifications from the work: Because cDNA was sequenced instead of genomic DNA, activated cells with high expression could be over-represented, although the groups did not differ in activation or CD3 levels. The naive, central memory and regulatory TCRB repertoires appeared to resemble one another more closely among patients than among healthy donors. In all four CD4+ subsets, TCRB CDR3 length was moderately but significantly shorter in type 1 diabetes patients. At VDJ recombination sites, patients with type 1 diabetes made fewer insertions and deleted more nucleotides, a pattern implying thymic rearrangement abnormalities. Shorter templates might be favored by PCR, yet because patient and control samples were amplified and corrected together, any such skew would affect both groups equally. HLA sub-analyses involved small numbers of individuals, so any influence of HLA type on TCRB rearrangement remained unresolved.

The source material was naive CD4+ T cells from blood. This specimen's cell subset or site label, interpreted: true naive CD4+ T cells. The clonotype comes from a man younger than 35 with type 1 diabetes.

The CDR3 sequence is CASSLENTGYGGYTF. The DNA is TGTGCCAGCAGCTTAGAGAATACAGGGTACGGTGGCTACACCTTC. The chain joins TRBV7-9 to TRBJ1-2; a tentative D call is TRBD1 (6 bases match). V is cut by 1 base and J by 7 bases, and the space between the germline ends is 16 bases. The CDR3 has 15 amino acids, counting the end cysteine and phenylalanine. Only the CDR3 DNA is retained, 45 bases long and in frame from the first base. From a lookup of the germline V gene (reference sequence), CDR1 and CDR2 are SEHNR and FQNEAQ. Beyond the CDR3, the reference TRBV7-9 and TRBJ1-2 genes provide the residues; the full variable domain reads: DTGVSQNPRHKITKRGQNVTFRCDPISEHNRLYWYRQTLGQGPEFLTYFQNEAQLEKSRLLSDRFSAERPKGSFSTLEIQRTEQGDSAMYLCASSLENTGYGGYTFGSGTRLTVV.